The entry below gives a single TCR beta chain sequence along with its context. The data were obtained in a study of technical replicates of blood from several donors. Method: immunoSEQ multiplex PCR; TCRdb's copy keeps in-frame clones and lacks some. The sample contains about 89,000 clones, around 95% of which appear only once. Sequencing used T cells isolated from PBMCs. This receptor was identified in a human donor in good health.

This CDR3 reads CATSRPGTGGSGYTF. The CDR3 region has the DNA TGTGCCACCAGCAGACCCGGGACAGGGGGTTCTGGCTACACCTTC. The chain couples TRBV15 to TRBJ1-2, with 11 bases matching TRBD1. The CDR3 length is 15 residues. The germline CDR1 and CDR2 sequences are LNHNV and YYDKDF (reference sequence). Trimming cost V 2 bases and J 7 bases; bases outside gene matches: 6.